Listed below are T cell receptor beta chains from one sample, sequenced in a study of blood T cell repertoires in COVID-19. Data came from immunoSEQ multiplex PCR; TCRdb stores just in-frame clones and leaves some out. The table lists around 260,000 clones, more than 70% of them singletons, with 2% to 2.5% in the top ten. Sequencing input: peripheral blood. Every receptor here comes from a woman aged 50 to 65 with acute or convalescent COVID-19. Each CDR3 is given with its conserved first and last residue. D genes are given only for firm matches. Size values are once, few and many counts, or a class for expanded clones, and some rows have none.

cdr3_nt: TGTGCCAGCAGTTTCGGGGTCGACAGGGGAGTTGAAAAACTGTTTTTT
cdr3_aa: CASSFGVDRGVEKLFF
v_call: TRBV6-5
j_call: TRBJ1-4
clone_size: NA
d_call: TRBD1

cdr3_nt: TGTGCCAGCAGTTTAGGGACTAGGTCCCGCGAGCAGTACTTC
cdr3_aa: CASSLGTRSREQYF
v_call: TRBV27
j_call: TRBJ2-7
clone_size: NA
d_call: TRBD2

cdr3_nt: TGTGCCAGCAGTTACCGGGCTAGCGAAGGTGAGCAGTTCTTC
cdr3_aa: CASSYRASEGEQFF
v_call: TRBV6-2/TRBV6-3
j_call: TRBJ2-1
clone_size: NA
d_call: NA

cdr3_nt: TGTGCAAGTCGGACTAACAGGGGTGAAAAACTGTTTTTT
cdr3_aa: CASRTNRGEKLFF
v_call: TRBV12-2
j_call: TRBJ1-4
clone_size: NA
d_call: NA

cdr3_nt: TGTGCCAGTAGTATATTCGGCGGGATATCCTACAATGAGCAGTTCTTC
cdr3_aa: CASSIFGGISYNEQFF
v_call: TRBV19
j_call: TRBJ2-1
clone_size: NA
d_call: NA

cdr3_nt: TGTGCCAGCAGTTTAAGGACAGGGGGATACAATGAGCAGTTCTTC
cdr3_aa: CASSLRTGGYNEQFF
v_call: TRBV27
j_call: TRBJ2-1
clone_size: NA
d_call: TRBD1

cdr3_nt: TGTGCCAGCAGCTCCCCATCCGACATGCACTATGGCTACACCTTC
cdr3_aa: CASSSPSDMHYGYTF
v_call: TRBV7-3
j_call: TRBJ1-2
clone_size: NA
d_call: NA

cdr3_nt: TGTGCCAGCAGCCAACTAGGAGCAACCGGGGAGCTGTTTTTT
cdr3_aa: CASSQLGATGELFF
v_call: TRBV3-1/TRBV3-2
j_call: TRBJ2-2
clone_size: NA
d_call: NA

cdr3_nt: TGTGCCAGCAGACCACAGGGGAACACTGAAGCTTTCTTT
cdr3_aa: CASRPQGNTEAFF
v_call: TRBV12-3/TRBV12-4
j_call: TRBJ1-1
clone_size: NA
d_call: NA

cdr3_nt: TGTGCCAGCAGTGCACAGGGCGCTAAAAACATTCAGTACTTC
cdr3_aa: CASSAQGAKNIQYF
v_call: TRBV25-1
j_call: TRBJ2-4
clone_size: NA
d_call: NA

cdr3_nt: TGTGCCAGCAGGTCCCGGGACTACTCCTACGAGCAGTACTTC
cdr3_aa: CASRSRDYSYEQYF
v_call: TRBV11-2
j_call: TRBJ2-7
clone_size: NA
d_call: TRBD2

cdr3_nt: TGTGCCAGCAGCTTACTGTGGGACACAACCTACGAGCAGTACTTC
cdr3_aa: CASSLLWDTTYEQYF
v_call: TRBV5-5
j_call: TRBJ2-7
clone_size: NA
d_call: NA

cdr3_nt: TGTGCCTGGACCGGGACAGGGTTTGAGCAGTTCTTC
cdr3_aa: CAWTGTGFEQFF
v_call: TRBV30
j_call: TRBJ2-1
clone_size: NA
d_call: TRBD1

cdr3_nt: TGTGCCATCAGTGAGTCGATGGGAGCCGGCTACTCCTACAATGAGCAGTTCTTC
cdr3_aa: CAISESMGAGYSYNEQFF
v_call: TRBV10-3
j_call: TRBJ2-1
clone_size: once
d_call: NA

cdr3_nt: TGTGCCAGCTCGATAACCACCAGGGTATCCGGCTACACCTTC
cdr3_aa: CASSITTRVSGYTF
v_call: TRBV18
j_call: TRBJ1-2
clone_size: once
d_call: NA

cdr3_nt: TGTGCCAGCAGTCTGAGTGGAAACACCATATATTTT
cdr3_aa: CASSLSGNTIYF
v_call: TRBV2
j_call: TRBJ1-3
clone_size: NA
d_call: NA

cdr3_nt: TGCGCCAGCAGCCCAGTGTCCCGTAACAATGAGCAGTTCTTC
cdr3_aa: CASSPVSRNNEQFF
v_call: TRBV5-1
j_call: TRBJ2-1
clone_size: NA
d_call: NA

cdr3_nt: TGCGCCAGCAGCTTGGGGCTAGCGGAGAGCACAGATACGCAGTATTTT
cdr3_aa: CASSLGLAESTDTQYF
v_call: TRBV5-1
j_call: TRBJ2-3
clone_size: NA
d_call: TRBD2

cdr3_nt: TGTGCCAGCAGTTTTTGGCAGGGGCCCTATGGCTACACCTTC
cdr3_aa: CASSFWQGPYGYTF
v_call: TRBV27
j_call: TRBJ1-2
clone_size: NA
d_call: NA

cdr3_nt: TGTGCCAGCAGCCCAAAAAACGAAGAGGGGGGGAGCACTGAAGCTTTCTTT
cdr3_aa: CASSPKNEEGGSTEAFF
v_call: TRBV9
j_call: TRBJ1-1
clone_size: NA
d_call: NA

cdr3_nt: TGCGCCAGCAGCCAAGGGACAGTAGCCTCCTACGAGCAGTACTTC
cdr3_aa: CASSQGTVASYEQYF
v_call: TRBV4-1
j_call: TRBJ2-7
clone_size: NA
d_call: NA

cdr3_nt: TGTGCCAGCAGCCTGGGGGGACTAGTTACGGATACGCAGTATTTT
cdr3_aa: CASSLGGLVTDTQYF
v_call: TRBV4-2
j_call: TRBJ2-3
clone_size: NA
d_call: TRBD2

cdr3_nt: TGTGCCAGCAGCGGGGGCCGGGGCGGGAGAAACATTCAGTACTTC
cdr3_aa: CASSGGRGGRNIQYF
v_call: TRBV5-5
j_call: TRBJ2-4
clone_size: NA
d_call: NA

cdr3_nt: TGTGCCAGCAGTTTGGCCGGCGGGGGAGCTAATGAAAAACTGTTTTTT
cdr3_aa: CASSLAGGGANEKLFF
v_call: TRBV28
j_call: TRBJ1-4
clone_size: once
d_call: NA